Listed below are T cell receptor beta chains from one sample, sequenced in a study of T cell changes during pregnancy in multiple sclerosis. Measured with immunoSEQ multiplex PCR; TCRdb has only the in-frame clones, and not every one. The table includes 45,000 or so clones, under 95% detected once. The sequenced material came from PBMCs (not recorded whether the cells were cultured). The receptor set was obtained from a female donor with multiple sclerosis, enrolled in a pregnancy study. The CDR3 runs from the conserved cysteine through the conserved F or W. Fields, in order: clone size, D gene, CDR3 length, V gene, J gene, CDR3 protein, CDR3 DNA. The D gene is left open where the match is weak. A clone size is listed for some rows: how often the clone was seen (once, few, many), or a class if it is expanded.

-	TRBD1	14	TRBV7-2	TRBJ2-7	CASSSGQGSYEQYF	TGTGCCAGCAGCTCGGGACAGGGATCCTACGAGCAGTACTTC
-	-	12	TRBV7-2	TRBJ2-5	CASSPTGETQYF	TGTGCCAGCAGCCCCACTGGAGAGACCCAGTACTTC
-	TRBD2	14	TRBV28	TRBJ2-3	CASSSGLVPDTQYF	TGTGCCAGCAGTTCGGGACTAGTCCCAGATACGCAGTATTTT
-	TRBD1	14	TRBV7-9	TRBJ2-7	CASSLRTGSYEQYF	TGTGCCAGCAGCTTACGGACAGGGTCCTACGAGCAGTACTTC
-	TRBD2	15	TRBV5-1	TRBJ2-1	CASRKLAGEANEQFF	TGCGCCAGCAGAAAACTAGCGGGAGAGGCAAATGAGCAGTTCTTC
-	-	11	TRBV29-1	TRBJ2-2	CSVPSAKELFF	TGCAGCGTGCCATCGGCAAAGGAGCTGTTTTTT
-	-	10	TRBV29-1	TRBJ2-1	CSGSLNEQFF	TGCAGCGGTAGTCTCAATGAGCAGTTCTTC
once	-	15	TRBV7-2	TRBJ2-1	CASSLLRGINNEQFF	TGTGCCAGCAGTTTACTCAGGGGAATTAACAATGAGCAGTTCTTC
once	TRBD2	14	TRBV11-2	TRBJ2-1	CASSLAAGGNEQFF	TGTGCCAGCAGCTTAGCTGCGGGAGGCAATGAGCAGTTCTTC
-	-	13	TRBV7-6	TRBJ2-7	CASSFGSSREQYF	TGTGCCAGCAGCTTCGGGTCTAGCCGCGAGCAGTACTTC
-	TRBD2	14	TRBV5-1	TRBJ2-1	CASTLAFGTLEQFF	TGCGCCAGCACACTAGCGTTCGGGACCCTTGAGCAGTTCTTC
-	-	14	TRBV27	TRBJ2-7	CASSSGGMSYEQYF	TGTGCCAGCAGTTCGGGCGGGATGTCCTACGAGCAGTACTTC
once	-	13	TRBV30	TRBJ1-4	CAWSTPGGEKLFF	TGTGCCTGGAGTACTCCCGGAGGTGAAAAACTGTTTTTT
-	-	14	TRBV2	TRBJ1-4	CASSRTATNEKLFF	TGTGCCAGCAGCCGAACTGCAACTAATGAAAAACTGTTTTTT
-	TRBD1	14	TRBV7-9	TRBJ2-7	CASSLGGQTYEQYF	TGTGCCAGCAGCTTAGGGGGACAGACCTACGAGCAGTACTTC
-	-	15	TRBV7-9	TRBJ2-3	CASSFFRGRGDTQYF	TGTGCCAGCAGCTTTTTCAGGGGACGTGGAGATACGCAGTATTTT
-	TRBD2	15	TRBV28	TRBJ2-1	CASSTPGTSVNEQFF	TGTGCCAGCAGCACCCCCGGGACTAGCGTCAATGAGCAGTTCTTC
once	-	15	TRBV5-6	TRBJ1-2	CASKEGVSRLDGYTF	TGTGCCAGCAAAGAAGGCGTGAGTAGACTGGATGGCTACACCTTC
few	-	14	TRBV28	TRBJ1-5	CASSSPQVGQPQHF	TGTGCCAGCAGCTCCCCTCAAGTTGGTCAGCCCCAGCATTTT
-	-	13	TRBV6-1	TRBJ2-7	CASSLSASYEQYF	TGTGCCAGCAGTTTATCCGCCTCCTACGAGCAGTACTTC
-	-	14	TRBV29-1	TRBJ2-1	CSVELGSSYNEQFF	TGCAGCGTTGAACTGGGGAGCTCCTACAATGAGCAGTTCTTC
-	TRBD1	13	TRBV9	TRBJ1-2	CASSRQGSYGYTF	TGTGCCAGCAGCAGACAGGGTTCTTATGGCTACACCTTC
-	TRBD1	18	TRBV28	TRBJ1-5	CASSFRDRSAEGNQPQHF	TGTGCCAGCAGTTTCCGGGACAGATCTGCTGAGGGCAATCAGCCCCAGCATTTT
once	-	14	TRBV30	TRBJ2-2	CAWSVLRGAGELFF	TGTGCCTGGAGTGTACTCAGGGGAGCCGGGGAGCTGTTTTTT
-	TRBD2	14	TRBV13	TRBJ2-3	CASSRLLAGDTQYF	TGTGCCAGCAGCCGACTACTAGCGGGAGATACGCAGTATTTT
-	TRBD2	17	TRBV7-6	TRBJ2-1	CASSLGLGTSGYNEQFF	TGTGCCAGCAGCTTAGGCCTGGGGACTAGCGGGTACAATGAGCAGTTCTTC
-	-	14	TRBV6-5	TRBJ2-6	CASSYSRSPPLLTF	TGTGCCAGCAGTTACTCGCGGAGTCCCCCCCTCCTGACTTTC
few	TRBD1	15	TRBV29-1	TRBJ1-1	CSVGWDSLMNTEAFF	TGCAGCGTTGGGTGGGACAGCCTTATGAACACTGAAGCTTTCTTT
-	TRBD1	14	TRBV9	TRBJ2-5	CASSSTGSQETQYF	TGTGCCAGCAGCTCGACAGGGAGCCAAGAGACCCAGTACTTC
once	-	14	TRBV18	TRBJ2-1	CASFSELNYNEQFF	TGTGCCAGCTTTTCAGAACTAAACTACAATGAGCAGTTCTTC
once	-	13	TRBV30	TRBJ1-5	CAWGTGRNQPQHF	TGTGCCTGGGGTACAGGGCGAAATCAGCCCCAGCATTTT
-	-	13	TRBV10-1	TRBJ2-7	CASSDFLGVEQYF	TGCGCCAGCAGTGACTTTCTGGGGGTCGAGCAGTACTTC
-	TRBD2	15	TRBV19	TRBJ2-3	CASSTGGQGTDTQYF	TGTGCCAGTAGTACGGGGGGGCAGGGCACAGATACGCAGTATTTT
few	-	14	TRBV6-6	TRBJ2-7	CASSLAYTVYEQYF	TGTGCCAGCAGTCTCGCCTATACCGTCTACGAGCAGTACTTC
-	-	13	TRBV29-1	TRBJ2-2	CSSNGQPPGELFF	TGCAGCTCAAACGGACAGCCCCCCGGGGAGCTGTTTTTT
once	-	13	TRBV30	TRBJ2-7	CAWETSSSYEQYF	TGTGCCTGGGAAACTAGCAGCTCCTACGAGCAGTACTTC
-	-	15	TRBV9	TRBJ2-7	CASSVAAGASYEQYF	TGTGCCAGCAGCGTAGCGGCGGGGGCATCCTACGAGCAGTACTTC
-	-	13	TRBV4-2	TRBJ2-3	CASSQTFGDTQYF	TGTGCCAGCAGCCAGACTTTCGGAGATACGCAGTATTTT
-	TRBD1	16	TRBV7-8	TRBJ2-1	CASSSTTGTGQNEQFF	TGTGCCAGCAGCTCCACGACCGGGACAGGGCAAAATGAGCAGTTCTTC
few	TRBD1	16	TRBV2	TRBJ1-4	CASSSLQGALNEKLFF	TGTGCCAGCAGTAGCCTACAGGGGGCCCTTAATGAAAAACTGTTTTTT
-	TRBD1	15	TRBV2	TRBJ2-7	CASRTYPGQGRREYF	TGTGCCAGCAGGACTTACCCGGGACAGGGTCGGAGGGAGTACTTC
-	TRBD1	15	TRBV29-1	TRBJ2-2	CSVDRGQGGTGELFF	TGCAGCGTTGACAGGGGGCAAGGAGGGACCGGGGAGCTGTTTTTT
-	-	16	TRBV10-3	TRBJ2-1	CAISGTLRPSYNEQFF	TGTGCCATCAGTGGGACTCTCCGACCTTCCTACAATGAGCAGTTCTTC
-	TRBD1	13	TRBV5-1	TRBJ2-5	CASSWGQGETQYF	TGCGCCAGCAGCTGGGGACAGGGAGAGACCCAGTACTTC
few	-	13	TRBV30	TRBJ2-3	CAWSIDLTDTQYF	TGTGCCTGGAGTATCGACTTGACAGATACGCAGTATTTT
-	TRBD2	16	TRBV7-9	TRBJ2-3	CASRETSGRAGDTQYF	TGTGCCAGCAGAGAAACTAGCGGGAGGGCCGGAGATACGCAGTATTTT
few	TRBD2	15	TRBV2	TRBJ2-3	CASRLAGGPSDTQYF	TGTGCCAGCAGGCTAGCGGGAGGGCCTTCGGATACGCAGTATTTT
once	-	16	TRBV28	TRBJ1-4	CASRTGGVRGNEKLFF	TGTGCCAGCCGAACCGGGGGGGTGAGAGGGAATGAAAAACTGTTTTTT
-	TRBD2	15	TRBV5-1	TRBJ2-1	CASSLSGRGHNEQFF	TGCGCCAGCAGCTTGAGCGGGAGAGGCCACAATGAGCAGTTCTTC
-	-	12	TRBV6-6	TRBJ1-1	CASSWTPTEAFF	TGTGCCAGCAGCTGGACCCCCACTGAAGCTTTCTTT
-	-	16	TRBV19	TRBJ2-1	CASSISGANPIREQFF	TGTGCCAGTAGTATATCCGGAGCTAACCCCATACGGGAGCAGTTCTTC
once	-	11	TRBV6-5	TRBJ1-4	CATSTREKLFF	TGTGCCACTTCTACCCGGGAAAAACTGTTTTTT
-	-	14	TRBV4-1	TRBJ2-1	CASSPSAIYNEQFF	TGCGCCAGCAGCCCGAGCGCCATTTACAATGAGCAGTTCTTC
-	-	11	TRBV5-1	TRBJ2-5	CASSPGETQYF	TGCGCCAGCAGTCCCGGGGAGACCCAGTACTTC
-	TRBD2	15	TRBV19	TRBJ2-1	CASSAPSGRAFEQFF	TGTGCCAGTAGTGCCCCTTCCGGGAGGGCCTTTGAGCAGTTCTTC
-	TRBD1	15	TRBV10-3	TRBJ1-1	CAISEKQGANTEAFF	TGTGCCATCAGTGAAAAACAGGGGGCGAACACTGAAGCTTTCTTT
-	-	14	TRBV6-1	TRBJ2-1	CASRTTGTYNEQFF	TGTGCCAGCAGGACAACAGGGACCTACAATGAGCAGTTCTTC